This T cell receptor beta chain was obtained from a study of T cell responses to AZD1222 COVID-19 vaccine. Trimming took off 2 bases at V and 0 bases at J, with 7 bases between the two ends. Germline V gene lookup returns CDR1 MNHEY and CDR2 SMNVEV (reference sequence). The CDR3 consists of 15 residues. This clone occurred once. Assay used: immunoSEQ multiplex PCR; TCRdb lists only in-frame clones, some missing. Of under 150,000 clones in the sample, more than 85% were seen once. J is TRBJ1-4 and V is TRBV27; no reliable D call. Specimen: peripheral blood, collected on day 0 of AZD1222 vaccination. This receptor was identified in an adult in good health. The CDR3 here is CASSLRQATNEKLFF. Here the CDR3 DNA reads TGTGCCAGCAGTTTACGGCAGGCAACTAATGAAAAACTGTTTTTT. Variable domain in full (rest from reference TRBV27 and TRBJ1-4): EAQVTQNPRYLITVTGKKLTVTCSQNMNHEYMSWYRQDPGLGLRQIYYSMNVEVTDKGDVPEGYKVSRKEKRNFPLILESPSPNQTSLYFCASSLRQATNEKLFFGSGTQLSVL.